The clone carrying this T cell receptor (beta chain) came up many times. At one of its ends the junction is not consistent with the germline gene, which may arise from a read error. The data are from a study of read filtering for tumor transcriptome and immune sequencing. On the study more broadly: Among patients, 17 to 20 were male and more than 11 female, aged about 45 to 90 (mean about 70).

The library was built from around 400 ng RNA with molecular barcoded adaptors for alpha/delta and beta/gamma chains. TCRdb fed the reads into MiXCR, producing one record per CDR3 protein. Of 30,000 to 50,000 distinct CDR3 sequences in the sample, 12% are singletons; the top ten hold around 30%. The CDR3 spans 11 residues. Germline-derived CDR1 and CDR2 are LGHDT and YNNKEL (reference sequence). The V gene is TRBV3-1, the J gene TRBJ2-5, with D unclear. Sequencing input: a population of CD138-negative cells sorted from bone marrow. The clonotype originates from a donor at least 40 years old with multiple myeloma. The CDR3 sequence is CASNQGETQYF. The CDR3 coding sequence is TGTGCCAGCAACCAAGGCGAGACCCAGTACTTC.